One TCR beta chain is described in this entry. As handled by the study authors: Researchers report that nucleated cell counts were estimated from reference gene primer amplification. This table comes from immunoSEQ multiplex PCR, and its TCRdb copy is limited to in-frame clones, with some not included. The DNA was the basis for D and trimming; V, J and clone size are from that table. The sample lists fewer than 200,000 clones, 80% to 90% occurring once. The data belong to a study of blood T cell repertoires in COVID-19. About the research overall: Acute and convalescent COVID-19 samples came from the United States, Italy and Spain. Sample material is recorded as cDNA or gDNA derived from T cells, B-cell-depleted T cells, or PBMCs.

The germline V and J ends were trimmed by 3 bases and 10 bases, with 9 bases remaining between them. Germline-derived CDR1 and CDR2 are KGHDR and SFDVKD. This CDR3 has 12 residues. This sequence joins TRBV24-1 and TRBJ1-3; D not certain. This TCR was sampled from a man in his late teens or twenties who had recovered from COVID-19. Sequencing input: peripheral blood. DNA of the CDR3: TGTGCCACCAGTGATGGGGAGGGAACCATATATTTT. It is translated as CATSDGEGTIYF.